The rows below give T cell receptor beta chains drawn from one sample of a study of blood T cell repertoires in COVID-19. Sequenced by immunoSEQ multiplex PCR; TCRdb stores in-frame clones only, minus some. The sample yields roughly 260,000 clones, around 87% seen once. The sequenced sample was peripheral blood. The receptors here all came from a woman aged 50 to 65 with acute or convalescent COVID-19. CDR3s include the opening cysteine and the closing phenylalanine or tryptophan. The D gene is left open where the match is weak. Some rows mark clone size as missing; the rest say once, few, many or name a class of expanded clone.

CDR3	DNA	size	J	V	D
CASSHLTVMRYGYTF	TGTGCCAGCAGTCATCTTACCGTCATGAGATATGGCTACACCTTC	-	TRBJ1-2	TRBV7-2	-
CASSLLWQGSNQPQHF	TGTGCCAGCAGCTTGTTATGGCAGGGGAGCAATCAGCCCCAGCATTTT	-	TRBJ1-5	TRBV5-8	-
CAWIRQINTEAFF	TGTGCCTGGATTAGACAGATAAACACTGAAGCTTTCTTT	once	TRBJ1-1	TRBV30	-
CASSLPLAGGIYEQYF	TGTGCCAGCAGCCTACCCCTAGCGGGAGGGATCTACGAGCAGTACTTC	-	TRBJ2-7	TRBV28	TRBD2
CASSPPAGAGAYEQYF	TGTGCCAGCTCACCACCAGCAGGGGCAGGGGCCTACGAGCAGTACTTC	-	TRBJ2-7	TRBV18	-
CSGLAGAGEQYF	TGCAGCGGACTAGCGGGAGCAGGCGAGCAGTACTTC	-	TRBJ2-7	TRBV29-1	TRBD2
CASSLLGLGNYGYTF	TGTGCCAGCAGTTTACTGGGACTGGGGAACTATGGCTACACCTTC	-	TRBJ1-2	TRBV28	-
CASRTGTGGGELFF	TGTGCCAGCAGGACCGGGACAGGGGGCGGGGAGCTGTTTTTT	-	TRBJ2-2	TRBV7-3	TRBD1
CASTPPGVSNQPQHF	TGTGCCAGCACCCCCCCCGGGGTAAGCAATCAGCCCCAGCATTTT	-	TRBJ1-5	TRBV28	-
CATSDLWRPEQFF	TGTGCCACCAGTGATTTGTGGAGACCCGAGCAGTTCTTC	-	TRBJ2-1	TRBV24-1	-
CASSSSPGTERIQYF	TGCGCCAGCAGCTCGAGTCCCGGGACAGAGAGGATTCAGTACTTC	-	TRBJ2-4	TRBV5-1	TRBD1
CASSPGPGQGAFF	TGCGCCAGCAGCCCCGGTCCCGGGCAGGGGGCTTTCTTT	-	TRBJ1-1	TRBV5-1	-
CASSFVGAPGNTIYF	TGTGCCAGCAGCTTCGTGGGGGCTCCCGGAAACACCATATATTTT	-	TRBJ1-3	TRBV7-2	-
CASRDRDSGEQFF	TGTGCCAGCAGAGACAGGGATAGCGGTGAGCAGTTCTTC	-	TRBJ2-1	TRBV6-6	-
CASSLVAGFVNTEAFF	TGTGCCAGCAGCTTGGTGGCAGGGTTCGTGAACACTGAAGCTTTCTTT	-	TRBJ1-1	TRBV5-5	-
CASSPGGLQPQHF	TGTGCCAGCAGTCCAGGGGGACTTCAGCCCCAGCATTTT	-	TRBJ1-5	TRBV27	TRBD1
CASSPLRTSSRQYF	TGTGCCAGCAGCCCATTACGGACTAGTTCCCGGCAGTACTTC	-	TRBJ2-7	TRBV9	TRBD2
CASSLSPGALNEQFF	TGCGCCAGCAGCTTGTCTCCGGGAGCCCTCAATGAGCAGTTCTTC	once	TRBJ2-1	TRBV5-1	-
CASSLGTSGGSYEQYF	TGTGCCAGCAGCTTAGGGACTAGCGGGGGATCCTACGAGCAGTACTTC	-	TRBJ2-7	TRBV7-2	TRBD2
CASSKAHLAGGREFF	TGTGCCAGCAGCAAAGCGCATCTAGCGGGAGGGCGAGAGTTCTTC	-	TRBJ2-1	TRBV21-1	-
CASSLRTLGGRKGEQYF	TGTGCCAGCAGCTTAAGGACGCTTGGCGGGAGAAAGGGCGAGCAGTACTTC	-	TRBJ2-7	TRBV7-2	TRBD2
CASKKAGTGNEQFF	TGTGCCAGCAAAAAAGCGGGAACTGGTAATGAGCAGTTCTTC	-	TRBJ2-1	TRBV6-5	TRBD2
CASSSVDRANYGYTF	TGTGCCAGCAGTTCGGTGGACAGGGCTAACTATGGCTACACCTTC	once	TRBJ1-2	TRBV27	TRBD1
CASSRGTATSNYGYTF	TGTGCCAGTAGTAGAGGGACAGCAACGTCTAACTATGGCTACACCTTC	-	TRBJ1-2	TRBV19	TRBD1
CASSLWKAGTTDTQYF	TGTGCCAGCAGTTTATGGAAAGCGGGCACCACAGATACGCAGTATTTT	-	TRBJ2-3	TRBV28	-
CASRPIDYIDEQYF	TGTGCCAGCAGACCCATAGACTATATCGACGAGCAGTACTTC	once	TRBJ2-7	TRBV6-5	-
CASSPPGAQAFF	TGTGCCAGTAGTCCACCAGGGGCCCAAGCTTTCTTT	-	TRBJ1-1	TRBV19	-
CASSVGSSGQETQYF	TGTGCCAGCAGCGTTGGATCCAGCGGACAAGAGACCCAGTACTTC	-	TRBJ2-5	TRBV9	-
CASSETGDGDNEQFF	TGTGCCAGCAGCGAGACAGGGGATGGGGACAATGAGCAGTTCTTC	-	TRBJ2-1	TRBV11-3	TRBD1
CASSLSSGRALYEQYF	TGTGCCAGTAGTCTCTCTAGCGGGAGGGCCTTGTACGAGCAGTACTTC	-	TRBJ2-7	TRBV19	TRBD2
CASRGQSGNTIYF	TGTGCCAGTAGGGGACAGTCGGGAAACACCATATATTTT	-	TRBJ1-3	TRBV19	TRBD1
CSVEGTSGRPGAYNEQFF	TGCAGCGTTGAAGGGACTAGCGGGAGGCCCGGCGCCTACAATGAGCAGTTCTTC	-	TRBJ2-1	TRBV29-1	TRBD2
CASSVVMPQHGYNEQFF	TGTGCCAGCAGCGTGGTCATGCCTCAACATGGTTACAATGAGCAGTTCTTC	once	TRBJ2-1	TRBV7-8	-
CASSQGGGTSERYEQYF	TGCGCCAGCAGCCAAGGAGGGGGGACTAGCGAGCGCTACGAGCAGTACTTC	-	TRBJ2-7	TRBV4-1	TRBD2
CASSPPGTSRTPYYEQYF	TGTGCCAGCTCACCACCGGGGACTAGCCGCACCCCCTACTACGAGCAGTACTTC	-	TRBJ2-7	TRBV18	TRBD2
CASSVWDGRGGYTF	TGTGCCAGCAGCGTCTGGGACGGGAGGGGAGGCTACACCTTC	-	TRBJ1-2	TRBV9	-
CARQYANTGELFF	TGTGCCAGACAGTACGCGAACACCGGGGAGCTGTTTTTT	once	TRBJ2-2	TRBV2	-
CASSEGFGSPLHF	TGTGCCAGCAGCGAGGGTTTCGGCTCACCCCTCCACTTT	-	TRBJ1-6	TRBV7-8	-